Ten or more counts support the clone carrying this T cell receptor beta chain. Its target is unknown. The data were obtained in a study of neurological immune-mediated disorders. Whole-study results and caveats: The phylogenetic placement of 18 of 34 multiple sclerosis patients' repertoires in one related-CDR3 cluster constitutes a possible signature.

Unsorted libraries were derived from 2 million PBMCs stored at -80 C. Each CDR3 protein is one row after TCRdb ran MiXCR on the 5' RACE reads. The profile shows about 66,000 distinct CDR3 sequences, approximately 5.2% of them singletons. V lost 2 bases and J lost 3; bases outside the gene matches: 9. Germline CDR1 reads LGHNA; CDR2 reads YNFKEQ. The CDR3 covers 17 residues. The sequence derives from a woman between 25 and 40 years old with multiple sclerosis. The rearrangement links TRBV4-2 to TRBJ2-7; 11 bases agree with TRBD2. The sequenced sample was PBMCs. CDR3 residues: CASSQTISGGVIYEQYF. The CDR3 region has the DNA TGTGCCAGCAGCCAAACCATTAGCGGGGGGGTTATCTACGAGCAGTACTTC.